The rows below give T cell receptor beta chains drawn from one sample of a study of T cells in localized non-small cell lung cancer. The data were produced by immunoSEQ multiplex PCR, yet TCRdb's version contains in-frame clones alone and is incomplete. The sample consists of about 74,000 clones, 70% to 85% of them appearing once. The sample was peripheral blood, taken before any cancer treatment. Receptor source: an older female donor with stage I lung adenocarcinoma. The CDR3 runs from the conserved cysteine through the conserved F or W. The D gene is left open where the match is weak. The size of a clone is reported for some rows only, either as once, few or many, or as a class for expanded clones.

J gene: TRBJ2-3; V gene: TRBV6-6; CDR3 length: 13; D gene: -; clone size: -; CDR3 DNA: TGTGCCAGCGTTAATCGGGGGCTGGATACGCAGTATTTT; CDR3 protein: CASVNRGLDTQYF
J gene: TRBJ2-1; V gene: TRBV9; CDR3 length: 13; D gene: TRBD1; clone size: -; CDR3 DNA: TGTGCCAGCAGCGGACAGGGGTTCAATGAGCAGTTCTTC; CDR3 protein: CASSGQGFNEQFF
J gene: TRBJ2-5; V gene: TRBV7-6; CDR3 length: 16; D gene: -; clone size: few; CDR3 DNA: TGTGCCAGCAGCTTAGGCCTTGGGACCGCTCAAGAGACCCAGTACTTC; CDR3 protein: CASSLGLGTAQETQYF
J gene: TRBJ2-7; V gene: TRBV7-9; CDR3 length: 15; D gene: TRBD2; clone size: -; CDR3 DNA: TGTGCCAGCAGCCGGACTAGCGGGGCTCCCTACGAGCAGTACTTC; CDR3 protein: CASSRTSGAPYEQYF
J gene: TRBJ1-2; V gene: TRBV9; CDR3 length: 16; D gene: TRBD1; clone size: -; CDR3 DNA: TGTGCCAGCAGCCTTACATTCGACAGGGGCGCTACTGGCTACACCTTC; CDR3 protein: CASSLTFDRGATGYTF
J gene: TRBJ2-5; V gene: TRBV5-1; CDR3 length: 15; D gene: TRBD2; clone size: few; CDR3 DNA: TGCGCCAGCAGCTTGGCCGGGACTAGGGGAGAGACCCAGTACTTC; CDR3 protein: CASSLAGTRGETQYF
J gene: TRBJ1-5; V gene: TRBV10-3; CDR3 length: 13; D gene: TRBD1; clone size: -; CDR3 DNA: TGTGCCATCAGTGAAACAGGGGGCGTGCCCCAGCATTTT; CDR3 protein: CAISETGGVPQHF
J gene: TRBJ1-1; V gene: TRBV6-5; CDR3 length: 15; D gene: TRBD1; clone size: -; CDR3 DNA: TGTGCCAGCAGTTACTCAGCGACAGGGGACACTGAAGCTTTCTTT; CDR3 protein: CASSYSATGDTEAFF
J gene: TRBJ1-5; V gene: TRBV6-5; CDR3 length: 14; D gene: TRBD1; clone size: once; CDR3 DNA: TGTGCCAGCAACCCCACAGGGGGCCATCAGCCCCAGCATTTT; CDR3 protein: CASNPTGGHQPQHF
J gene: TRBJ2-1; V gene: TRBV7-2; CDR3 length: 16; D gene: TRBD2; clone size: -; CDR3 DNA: TGTGCCAGCAGCTCTAGCGGGGGGGCCTTACAGAATGAGCAGTTCTTC; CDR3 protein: CASSSSGGALQNEQFF
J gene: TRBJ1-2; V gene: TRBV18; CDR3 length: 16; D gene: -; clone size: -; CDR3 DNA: TGTGCCAGCTCACCACAGACAGGCGCTTCTAACTATGGCTACACCTTC; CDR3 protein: CASSPQTGASNYGYTF
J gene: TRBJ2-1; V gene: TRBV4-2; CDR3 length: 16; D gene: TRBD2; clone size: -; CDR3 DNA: TGTGCCAGCAGCCAAGATCCACTAGCGGGAGGTAATGAGCAGTTCTTC; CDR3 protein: CASSQDPLAGGNEQFF
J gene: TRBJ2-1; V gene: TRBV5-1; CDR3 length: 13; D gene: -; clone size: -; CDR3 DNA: TGCGCCAGCAGCTTGGATCCCTACAATGAGCAGTTCTTC; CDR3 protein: CASSLDPYNEQFF
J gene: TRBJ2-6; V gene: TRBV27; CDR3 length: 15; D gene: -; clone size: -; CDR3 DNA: TGTGCCAGCAGTTTCTTGGGATCTGGGGCCAACGTCCTGACTTTC; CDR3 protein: CASSFLGSGANVLTF
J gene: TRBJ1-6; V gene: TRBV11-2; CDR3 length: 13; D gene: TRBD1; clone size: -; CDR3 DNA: TGTGCCAGCACCCGACAGGGGGGTTCACCCCTCCACTTT; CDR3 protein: CASTRQGGSPLHF
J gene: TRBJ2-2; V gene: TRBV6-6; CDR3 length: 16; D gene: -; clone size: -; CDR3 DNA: TGTGCCAGCAGTTACGGCGCGGAACCGAACACCGGGGAGCTGTTTTTT; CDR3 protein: CASSYGAEPNTGELFF
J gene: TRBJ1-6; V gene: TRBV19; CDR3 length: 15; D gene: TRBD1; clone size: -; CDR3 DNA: TGTGCCAGTAGGGGCTGGGGACAGGATAATTCACCCCTCCACTTT; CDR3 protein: CASRGWGQDNSPLHF
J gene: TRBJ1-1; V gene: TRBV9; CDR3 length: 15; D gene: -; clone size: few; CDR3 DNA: TGTGCCAGCAGCGCCTCCACAGTGAGGAACACTGAAGCTTTCTTT; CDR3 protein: CASSASTVRNTEAFF
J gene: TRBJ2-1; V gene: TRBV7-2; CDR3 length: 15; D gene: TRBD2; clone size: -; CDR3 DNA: TGTGCCAGCAGCTTAGCCCTAGCGGGCTACAATGAGCAGTTCTTC; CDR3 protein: CASSLALAGYNEQFF
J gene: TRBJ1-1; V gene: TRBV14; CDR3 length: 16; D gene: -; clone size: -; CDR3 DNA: TGTGCCAGCAGCCCGTTGGGGGGGGACATGAACACTGAAGCTTTCTTT; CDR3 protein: CASSPLGGDMNTEAFF
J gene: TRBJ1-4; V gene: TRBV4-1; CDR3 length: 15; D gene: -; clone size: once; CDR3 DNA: TGCGCCAGCAGCCAAGAAGCAGGGCATGGTGAAAAACTGTTTTTT; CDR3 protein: CASSQEAGHGEKLFF
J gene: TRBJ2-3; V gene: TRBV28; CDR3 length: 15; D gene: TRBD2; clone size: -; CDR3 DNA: TGTGCCAGCAGTTTTCGGGGACTATTACCAGATACGCAGTATTTT; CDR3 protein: CASSFRGLLPDTQYF
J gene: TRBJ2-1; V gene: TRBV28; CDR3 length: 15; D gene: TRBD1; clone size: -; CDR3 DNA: TGTGCCAGCAGTCCACGACAGGGGTGGGACAATGAGCAGTTCTTC; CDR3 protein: CASSPRQGWDNEQFF
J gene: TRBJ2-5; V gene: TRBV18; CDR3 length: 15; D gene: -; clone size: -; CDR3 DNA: TGTGCCAGCTCAGACCGGGACTATGACCTAGGGGGCCAGTACTTC; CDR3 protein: CASSDRDYDLGGQYF
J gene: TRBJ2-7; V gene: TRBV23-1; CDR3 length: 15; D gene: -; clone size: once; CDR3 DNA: TGCGCCAGCAGTCAATCGTTGGCAGGTTTCTACGAGCAGTACTTC; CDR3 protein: CASSQSLAGFYEQYF
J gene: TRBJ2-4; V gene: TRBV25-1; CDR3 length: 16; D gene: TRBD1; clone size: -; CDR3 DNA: TGTGCCAGCAGTGAAACAGGACAGGGAACCAAAAACATTCAGTACTTC; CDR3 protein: CASSETGQGTKNIQYF
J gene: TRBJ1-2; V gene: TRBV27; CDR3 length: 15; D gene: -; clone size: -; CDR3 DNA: TGTGCCAGCAGTTCAACACACCCACGACAGTATGGCTACACCTTC; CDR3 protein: CASSSTHPRQYGYTF
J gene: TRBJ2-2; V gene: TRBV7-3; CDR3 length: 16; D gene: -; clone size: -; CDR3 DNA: TGTGCCAGCAGCTTAAACGGGGGCGCGAACACCGGGGAGCTGTTTTTT; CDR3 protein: CASSLNGGANTGELFF
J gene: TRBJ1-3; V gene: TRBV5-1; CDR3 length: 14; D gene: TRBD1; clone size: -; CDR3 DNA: TGCGCCAGCAGCTTGGGACAGGGTGGAAACACCATATATTTT; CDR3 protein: CASSLGQGGNTIYF
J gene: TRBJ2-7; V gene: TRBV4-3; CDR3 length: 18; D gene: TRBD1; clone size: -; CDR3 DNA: TGCGCCAGCAGCCAAGGAGTAGTCAGCAGGGGGCGCTCCTACGAGCAGTACTTC; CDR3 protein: CASSQGVVSRGRSYEQYF
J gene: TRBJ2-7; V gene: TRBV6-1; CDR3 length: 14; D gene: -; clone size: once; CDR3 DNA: TGTGCCAGCAGTGAAGGCCATGGGACGGGGGAGCAGTACTTC; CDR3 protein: CASSEGHGTGEQYF
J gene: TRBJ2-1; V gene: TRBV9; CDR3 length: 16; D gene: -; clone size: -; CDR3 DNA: TGTGCCAGCAGCGTAGAAAGCGCCCCGACCTACAATGAGCAGTTCTTC; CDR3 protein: CASSVESAPTYNEQFF
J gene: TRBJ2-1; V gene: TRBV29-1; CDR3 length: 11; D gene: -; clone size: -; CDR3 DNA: TGCAGCGTTGAAAATAGTCATGAGCAGTTCTTC; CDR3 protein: CSVENSHEQFF
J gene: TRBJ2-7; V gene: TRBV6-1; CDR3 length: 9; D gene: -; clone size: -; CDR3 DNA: TGTGCCACCTCGTACGAGCAGTACTTC; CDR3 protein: CATSYEQYF
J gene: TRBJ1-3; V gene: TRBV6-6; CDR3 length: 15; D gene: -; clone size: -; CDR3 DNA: TGTGCCACCATCCGAACATCGAGCTCTGGAAACACCATATATTTT; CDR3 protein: CATIRTSSSGNTIYF
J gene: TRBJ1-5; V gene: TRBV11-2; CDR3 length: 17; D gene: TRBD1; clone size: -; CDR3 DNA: TGTGCCAGCAGCCCATCCACCGGGACAGGGCTCAATCAGCCCCAGCATTTT; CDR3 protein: CASSPSTGTGLNQPQHF
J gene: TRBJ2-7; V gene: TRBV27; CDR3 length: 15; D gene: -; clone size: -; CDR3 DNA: TGTGCCAGCAGTTTACGGCCCCAGAGCTCCTACGAGCAGTACTTC; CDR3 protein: CASSLRPQSSYEQYF
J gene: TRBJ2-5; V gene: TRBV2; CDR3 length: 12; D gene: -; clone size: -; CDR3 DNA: TGTGCCAGCAGTCTCGGATGGGAGACCCAGTACTTC; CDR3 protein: CASSLGWETQYF
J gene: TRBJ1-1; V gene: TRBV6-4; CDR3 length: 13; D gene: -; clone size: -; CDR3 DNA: TGTGCCAGCAGTGGCGGGGGGACGGCTGAAGCTTTCTTT; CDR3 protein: CASSGGGTAEAFF
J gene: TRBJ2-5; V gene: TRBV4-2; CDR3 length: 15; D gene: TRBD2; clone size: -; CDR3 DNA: TGTGCCAGCAGCCAAGTAGCGGGACTTCAAGAGACCCAGTACTTC; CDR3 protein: CASSQVAGLQETQYF
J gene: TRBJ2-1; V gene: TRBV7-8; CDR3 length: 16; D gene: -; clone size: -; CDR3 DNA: TGTGCCAGCAGCTTTTTTGAGGGGGTCTCCTACAATGAGCAGTTCTTC; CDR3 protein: CASSFFEGVSYNEQFF
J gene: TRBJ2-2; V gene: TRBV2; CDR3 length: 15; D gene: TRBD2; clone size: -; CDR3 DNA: TGTGCCAGCAGACTAGCGGGACCCAACACCGGGGAGCTGTTTTTT; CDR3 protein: CASRLAGPNTGELFF
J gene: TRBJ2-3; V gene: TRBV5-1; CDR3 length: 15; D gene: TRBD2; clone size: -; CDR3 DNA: TGCGCCAGCAGCTCTTTAGCGGGGGGGACAGATACGCAGTATTTT; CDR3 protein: CASSSLAGGTDTQYF
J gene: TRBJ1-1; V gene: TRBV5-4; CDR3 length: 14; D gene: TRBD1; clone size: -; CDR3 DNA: TGTGCCAGCAGCGGGGACAGGGGGTACACTGAAGCTTTCTTT; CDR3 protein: CASSGDRGYTEAFF
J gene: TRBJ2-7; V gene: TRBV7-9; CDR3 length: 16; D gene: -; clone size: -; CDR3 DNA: TGTGCCAGCAGCTTAGGGGCCAGGGGAGGCCTATACGAGCAGTACTTC; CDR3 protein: CASSLGARGGLYEQYF
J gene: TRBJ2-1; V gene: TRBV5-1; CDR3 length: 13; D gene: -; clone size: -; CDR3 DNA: TGCGCCAGCAGCACCGGGACCTACAATGAGCAGTTCTTC; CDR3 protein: CASSTGTYNEQFF
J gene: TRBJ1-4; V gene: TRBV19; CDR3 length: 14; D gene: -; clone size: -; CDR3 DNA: TGTGCCAGTAGTCCCCTGACAACCCGGGAAAAACTGTTTTTT; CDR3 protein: CASSPLTTREKLFF
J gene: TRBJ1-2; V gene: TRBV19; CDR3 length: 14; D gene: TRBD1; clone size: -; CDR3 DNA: TGTGCCAGTAGGCTAACAGGGGTTGGCTATGGCTACACCTTC; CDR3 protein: CASRLTGVGYGYTF
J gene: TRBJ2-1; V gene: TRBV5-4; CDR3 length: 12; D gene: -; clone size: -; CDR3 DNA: TGTGCCAGCAGCTCGGACAGCACTGAGCAGTTCTTC; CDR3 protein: CASSSDSTEQFF
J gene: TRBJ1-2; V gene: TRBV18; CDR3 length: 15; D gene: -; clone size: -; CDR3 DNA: TGTGCCAGCTCACCACCGAGCCAGGGTGGCTATGGCTACACCTTC; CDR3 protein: CASSPPSQGGYGYTF
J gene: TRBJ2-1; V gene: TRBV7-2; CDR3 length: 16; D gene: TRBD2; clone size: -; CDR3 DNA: TGTGCCAGCAGCTTAGGAGCGACTAGCGGGAGTGATGAGCAGTTCTTC; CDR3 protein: CASSLGATSGSDEQFF